Listed below are T cell receptor beta chains from one sample, sequenced in a study of cytomegalovirus exposure and HLA in healthy donors. Using immunoSEQ multiplex PCR, the repertoire was profiled, and TCRdb retains in-frame clones only, with some absent. In the table there are about 96,000 clones, 65% to 75% of which are singletons. The sequenced material came from PBMCs. The source of these receptors is a female donor in good health and CMV-seropositive. Both conserved end residues are part of each CDR3. The D gene is left open where the match is weak. Size is omitted from some rows. Given values are once, few, many or a class for expanded clones.

clone_size j_call v_call d_call cdr3_nt cdr3_aa
- TRBJ2-7 TRBV7-9 - TGTGCCAGCAGCTCAAAGGGCGGAGGGTTCTACGAGCAGTACTTC CASSSKGGGFYEQYF
- TRBJ1-5 TRBV4-1 TRBD1 TGCGCCAGCAGCCCCCTGGGCTTACAGGGGCCGAAGTTAGGCAATCAGCCCCAGCATTTT CASSPLGLQGPKLGNQPQHF
- TRBJ2-7 TRBV7-6 - TGTGCCAGCAGCTTAGCACCGGGACAACTTTTCTACGAGCAGTACTTC CASSLAPGQLFYEQYF
- TRBJ1-1 TRBV6-5 - TGTGCCAGCAGTTATGCCGGGAACACTGAAGCTTTCTTT CASSYAGNTEAFF
few TRBJ2-5 TRBV2 TRBD1 TGTGCCAGCACGAGAACAGGGGATAGGGAGACCCAGTACTTC CASTRTGDRETQYF
- TRBJ1-3 TRBV15 TRBD1 TGTGCCACCAGCAGGACAGGGACCCGTGGAAACACCATATATTTT CATSRTGTRGNTIYF
- TRBJ2-3 TRBV4-2 TRBD2 TGTGCCAGCAGCCAAGAATCGGCTAGCGGGGGAAAGGACGCGCAGTATTTT CASSQESASGGKDAQYF
- TRBJ2-2 TRBV11-3 TRBD2 TGTGCCAGCCGAAGGACTAGCGGGAGGCCCGGCGGGGAGCTGTTTTTT CASRRTSGRPGGELFF
- TRBJ1-1 TRBV7-9 TRBD1 TGTGCCAGCAGCTTATACAGGGGGCAATCCACCCCTGAAGCTTTCTTT CASSLYRGQSTPEAFF
- TRBJ1-2 TRBV11-2 TRBD1 TGTGCCAGCAGCTCGACAGGGGGCGGCTCCGGCTACACCTTC CASSSTGGGSGYTF
- TRBJ1-4 TRBV5-1 TRBD1 TGCGCCAGCAGACCAGACAGGGCGGGTCGGACTAATGAAAAACTGTTTTTT CASRPDRAGRTNEKLFF
- TRBJ1-5 TRBV5-1 TRBD1 TGCGCCAGCAGCCCCGGGTCAACAGGGGGCGGGGGACAGCCCCAGCATTTT CASSPGSTGGGGQPQHF
few TRBJ2-3 TRBV7-2 TRBD2 TGTGCCAGCAGCCCTGCTGGTGGGGGAGCTTCGGGGGGGACGCAGTATTTT CASSPAGGGASGGTQYF
- TRBJ2-5 TRBV19 - TGTGCCAGTAGTATGGACAGTCAAGAGACCCAGTACTTC CASSMDSQETQYF
- TRBJ1-2 TRBV30 TRBD1 TGTGCCTGGAGTGTAGACAGGGGAGGCTACACCTTC CAWSVDRGGYTF
- TRBJ2-3 TRBV5-1 TRBD2 TGCGCCAGCACCTCTCTTAGCGGGGCCTCAGATACGCAGTATTTT CASTSLSGASDTQYF
- TRBJ2-2 TRBV7-2 TRBD1 TGTGCCAGCAGCTTAGATCGGACAGGATACACCGGGGAGCTGTTTTTT CASSLDRTGYTGELFF
- TRBJ1-5 TRBV6-6 TRBD1 TGTGCCAGCAGCCCCGGGACAGCGTGGAATCAGCCCCAGCATTTT CASSPGTAWNQPQHF
- TRBJ1-2 TRBV7-2 TRBD1 TGTGCCAGCAGCTTAAGAGAGGCCCTACAGGGGTCTGGCTATGGCTACACCTTC CASSLREALQGSGYGYTF
- TRBJ2-1 TRBV6-1 - TGTGCCAGCATCCGGAGAATGGAAAGTGAGCAGTTCTTC CASIRRMESEQFF
- TRBJ2-1 TRBV2 TRBD2 TGTGCCAGCAGTTGGCGCGGGGGGGCCACCTACAATGAGCAGTTCTTC CASSWRGGATYNEQFF
few TRBJ2-5 TRBV28 TRBD2 TGTGCCAGCAGTCGCGCCCCGGGAGGGGGCCAAGAGACCCAGTACTTC CASSRAPGGGQETQYF
once TRBJ2-2 TRBV14 - TGTGCCAGCAGCCACGGGGTACCATCGAACACCGGGGAGCTGTTTTTT CASSHGVPSNTGELFF
once TRBJ2-7 TRBV7-2 TRBD2 TGTGCCAGCAGCCTAGCGGGACTAGCGGGGGATCCCTACGAGCAGTACTTC CASSLAGLAGDPYEQYF
- TRBJ2-7 TRBV30 TRBD1 TGTGCCTGGAAGTCCGGGACAGGGAACGAGCAGTACTTC CAWKSGTGNEQYF
- TRBJ1-4 TRBV6-1 - TGTGCCAGCACCCCCATGGGGACACTTAATGAAAAACTGTTTTTT CASTPMGTLNEKLFF
- TRBJ2-3 TRBV7-3 - TGTGCCAGCAGCTTACGCGGGCGCGCTAGAGATACGCAGTATTTT CASSLRGRARDTQYF
few TRBJ1-1 TRBV2 TRBD1 TGTGCCAGCAGTCCCGGGACAGGGACTTTCTTT CASSPGTGTFF
- TRBJ1-4 TRBV29-1 TRBD1 TGCAGCGTTGACAGGGGGAATGAAAAACTGTTTTTT CSVDRGNEKLFF
- TRBJ1-1 TRBV6-6 - TGTGCCAGCAGTCCCAGGGGCCCACAGGGTGAAGCTTTCTTT CASSPRGPQGEAFF
- TRBJ2-7 TRBV9 TRBD1 TGTGCCAGCAGCCCTCGGACAGGGGAAAACCTCTACGAGCAGTACTTC CASSPRTGENLYEQYF
- TRBJ2-7 TRBV10-3 - TGTGCCATCAGTGAAGGCGGGACGGAAGATTACGAGCAGTACTTC CAISEGGTEDYEQYF
once TRBJ2-1 TRBV19 - TGTGCCAGTAGCCGGCGGAGGGGCGAGCAGTTCTTC CASSRRRGEQFF
- TRBJ2-2 TRBV4-3 TRBD1 TGCGCCAGCAGCCAGGAGGGACAGGGACACGGGGAGCTGTTTTTT CASSQEGQGHGELFF
- TRBJ1-5 TRBV6-6 - TGTGCCAGCAGTTACTCTTCCTATAGCAATCAGCCCCAGCATTTT CASSYSSYSNQPQHF